The 22 T cell receptor beta chains listed next were all sequenced from one sample in a study of regulatory T cells in long-lasting Graves disease. As to time point: newly diagnosed GD, antithyroid drugs for less than 3 months. Making the TCR library involved RNA that had been extracted from PBMCs. TCR beta libraries were built with iRepertoire HTBI primers and Arm-PCR of CDR3 regions. TCRdb reprocessed the multiplex PCR reads with MiXCR, giving one entry per CDR3 protein. This sample has around 250,000 distinct CDR3 sequences, with 18% found just once. The data also belong to a second study, concerning T cells in Graves' hyperthyroidism and ophthalmopathy.

The sequencing here drew on peripheral blood mononuclear cells (PBMCs), taken at new diagnosis, from a patient treated with antithyroid drugs. The source of these receptors is a woman between 25 and 40 years old with Graves disease.

This clonotype was picked up a small number of times. One base away lies a much larger clone, so this may be a sequencing read error. This rearrangement joins TRBV6-6 to TRBJ1-1; no clear D gene. V lost 0 bases and J 9 bases, leaving 17 bases between the germline ends. This CDR3 is 15 amino acids long. From germline, CDR1 is MNHNY and CDR2 SVGAGI (reference sequence). CDR3 DNA sequence: TGTGCCAGCAGTTACTCCCACGAGAGAACGTATCAAGCTTTCTTT. This translates into CASSYSHERTYQAFF.

This clonotype was observed at least ten times. The rearrangement joins TRBV6-5 to TRBJ2-1; TRBD1 might be the D (5 bases). Germline-derived CDR1 and CDR2 are MNHEY and SVGAGI. The CDR3 loop spans 16 amino acids. V lost 2 bases, J lost 0 bases, and 11 bases lay in between. CDR3 sequence: CASSYEGAPSYNEQFF. CDR3 coding DNA: TGTGCCAGCAGTTACGAAGGGGCACCCTCCTACAATGAGCAGTTCTTC.

This clonotype came up many times. The chain links TRBV16 to TRBJ1-5; D gene ambiguous. The ends were cut back, 1 base at V and 4 bases at J, with 14 bases in the middle. Germline CDR1 and CDR2: KGHSY and FQNENV. The CDR3 loop spans 16 amino acids. CDR3 region: CASSQFAGEGNQPQHF. CDR3 DNA sequence: TGTGCCAGCAGCCAATTCGCCGGGGAGGGAAATCAGCCCCAGCATTTT. Full variable domain (missing parts from reference TRBV16 and TRBJ1-5): GEEVAQTPKHLVRGEGQKAKLYCAPIKGHSYVFWYQQVLKNEFKFLISFQNENVFDETGMPKERFSAKCLPNSPCSLEIQATKLEDSAVYFCASSQFAGEGNQPQHFGDGTRLSIL.

This clonotype was observed many times. The chain uses TRBV3-1 and TRBJ1-6; TRBD1 aligns across 7 bases. Germline assignment: CDR1 LGHDT and CDR2 YNNKEL (reference sequence). The CDR3 covers 14 residues. V lost 5 bases, J lost 8 bases, and 6 bases stayed unmatched. CDR3: CASSSDRVDSPLHF. The CDR3 DNA reads TGTGCCAGCAGCTCCGACAGGGTGGATTCACCCCTCCACTTT.

Points on this clonotype: This may be a read error, as it is one base from a much larger clone. This chain joins TRBV6-2 or TRBV6-3 and TRBJ2-2; 7 bases fit TRBD2. Germline V CDR1 and CDR2: MNHEY, SVGEGT. CDR3 size: 14 residues. The CDR3 coding sequence is TGTGCCAGCATCAGCGGGGCGAACACCGGGGAGCCGTTTTTT. Its translation is CASISGANTGEPFF.

The V gene is TRBV20-1, the J gene TRBJ1-3, with D possibly being TRBD1 (5 bases). V dropped 6 bases and J dropped 0 bases, with 15 bases sitting between them. In germline, CDR1 is DFQATT, CDR2 SNEGSKA (reference sequence). The CDR3 has 15 residues. The CDR3 nucleotides read TGCAGTGCCTCAAACCCAAGGGGCTCTGGAAACACCATATATTTT. The encoded protein is CSASNPRGSGNTIYF.

Only a few counts were recorded for this clonotype. With a much larger clone just one base away, this may be a read error. V gene TRBV5-5 combines with J gene TRBJ1-2; TRBD1 is a possible D gene (5 bases). This CDR3 spans 16 amino acids. Germline V gives CDR1 SGHKS, CDR2 YYEKEE (reference sequence). The CDR3: CAGSFYRSDRIYGYTF. DNA of the CDR3: TGTGCCGGCAGCTTTTATCGGTCAGACAGAATCTATGGCTACACCTTC.

About this clonotype itself: It may be a read error: a sequence one base away is much more abundant. The rearrangement joins TRBV28 to TRBJ1-5; D is perhaps TRBD1 (6 bases). Germline V gene sequence: CDR1 MDHEN, CDR2 SYDVKM. This CDR3 is built from 16 residues. V was clipped by 11 bases and J by 0 bases, with 20 bases between them. The CDR3 spells CALEPSPGVSNQPQHF. CDR3 coding DNA: TGTGCCCTCGAGCCATCCCCAGGGGTTAGCAATCAGCCCCAGCATTTT.

In this sample, this clonotype turned up a few times. The rearrangement links TRBV27 to TRBJ1-2; TRBD1 aligns across 7 bases. The CDR3 runs to 15 residues. Germline CDR1 is MNHEY and CDR2 is SMNVEV (reference sequence). Unmatched junction bases numbered 7, after V lost 6 bases and J lost 0 bases. The CDR3 bases are TGTGCCAGCAGAAATACCGGGACAGCTAACTATGGCTACACCTTC. Protein: CASRNTGTANYGYTF.

Remarks on this clonotype: A read error may explain this, as a much larger clone is one base away. This chain joins TRBV12-3 or TRBV12-4 and TRBJ2-4, with D perhaps assigned TRBD1 or TRBD2 (5 bases each). The V end was cut by 8 bases, the J end by 1 base, with 24 bases between. CDR3 length: 18 amino acids. The CDR3 DNA follows: TGTGCCAGCGGTGGGGGACGGGTGATAGGGACGGCCAAAAACATTCAGTACTTC. It codes for CASGGGRVIGTAKNIQYF.

The rearrangement uses TRBV13 and TRBJ1-5; 10 nucleotides line up with TRBD1. Germline CDR1 PRHDT, CDR2 FYEKMQ (reference sequence). This CDR3 is built from 14 residues. Unmatched junction bases numbered 3, after V lost 4 bases and J lost 6 bases. CDR3 protein: CASSWTGGAQPQHF. The CDR3 bases are TGTGCCAGCAGCTGGACAGGGGGTGCTCAGCCCCAGCATTTT.

In its sample, this clonotype was seen a few times. CDR3 nucleotide sequence: TGTGCCAGCAGCCGCACTAGCGGGGGGGTGATATTAGATACGCAGTATTTT. Residues: CASSRTSGGVILDTQYF. This chain connects TRBV7-2 to TRBJ2-3; 13 bases map to TRBD2. The CDR3 is 17 residues long. Germline assignment: CDR1 SGHTA and CDR2 FQGNSA. The V segment lost 5 bases and the J segment 5 bases; nucleotides outside the gene matches: 10. Together with reference TRBV7-2 and TRBJ2-3, the CDR3 gives the full variable domain: GAGVSQSPSNKVTEKGKDVELRCDPISGHTALYWYRQSLGQGLEFLIYFQGNSAPDKSGLPSDRFSAERTGGSVSTLTIQRTQQEDSAVYLCASSRTSGGVILDTQYFGPGTRLTVL.

In the case of this clonotype: A single base separates this from a much larger clone, so it may be a read error. The CDR3 end shows no conserved phenylalanine or tryptophan, and so a read error is likely. The rearrangement uses TRBV6-1 and TRBJ1-5, with D unresolved. CDR1 MNHNS and CDR2 SASEGT come from the germline V gene. The CDR3 runs 14 residues. V was shortened by 7 bases and J by 0 bases, with 10 bases between the two germline ends. The CDR3 sequence: CASIGTHSNQPQHL. The DNA of the CDR3 is TGTGCCAGCATTGGCACGCATAGCAATCAGCCCCAGCATCTT.

This clonotype has a single count. V usage is TRBV3-1 and J usage is TRBJ1-5; D is unresolved. V was cut by 6 bases and J by 9 bases, with 21 bases left in between. Germline CDR1 is LGHDT and CDR2 is YNNKEL (reference sequence). The CDR3 totals 15 residues. The CDR3 DNA is TGTGCCAGCAGTGAAAGCTCGGCAGGCGCCACGCCCCAGCATTTT. Amino acids: CASSESSAGATPQHF.

In regard to this clonotype: This likely stems from a read error, as it lies one base from a far larger clone. The chain couples TRBV7-9 to TRBJ2-1, with TRBD1 identical over 7 bases. The V gene's germline CDR1 is SEHNR and CDR2 FQNEAQ (reference sequence). This CDR3 has 17 residues. V was clipped by 1 base and J by 10 bases; unmatched bases: 16. CDR3 residues: CASSLVGIRDRAYEQFF. The CDR3 DNA reads as TGTGCCAGCAGCTTAGTAGGGATCCGGGACAGAGCCTACGAGCAGTTCTTC. The variable domain in full, completed from reference TRBV7-9 and TRBJ2-1, reads DTGVSQNPRHKITKRGQNVTFRCDPISEHNRLYWYRQTLGQGPEFLTYFQNEAQLEKSRLLSDRFSAERPKGSFSTLEIQRTEQGDSAMYLCASSLVGIRDRAYEQFFGPGTRLTVL.

This clonotype was observed a few times. This chain joins TRBV6-1 and TRBJ2-3, with D tentatively TRBD1 (7 bases). CDR1 and CDR2 (germline): MNHNS, SASEGT. The CDR3 totals 14 residues. The V end was cut by 8 bases, the J end by 2 bases, with 14 bases between. DNA of the CDR3: TGTGCCAGCGATGACAGGGAGGACACAGATACGCAGTATTTT. Protein sequence: CASDDREDTDTQYF.

This clonotype was recorded many times. The chain employs TRBV5-1 and TRBJ2-3, with D tentatively TRBD1 or TRBD2 (5 bases each). The germline V and J ends were trimmed by 0 bases and 1 base, with 12 bases remaining between them. This CDR3 region has 16 residues. Germline V gene data show CDR1 as SGHRS and CDR2 as YFSETQ. Here the CDR3 reads CASSLGLQGGTDTQYF. The CDR3 nucleotides are TGCGCCAGCAGCTTGGGTCTTCAGGGAGGCACAGATACGCAGTATTTT.

Remarks on this clonotype: This may be a read error, as it is one base from a much larger clone. The J gene is TRBJ1-3, the V gene TRBV5-1; 7 positions agree with TRBD1. Germline values: CDR1 SGHRS, CDR2 YFSETQ. V was pared by 1 base and J by 0 bases, with 4 bases of the junction left unmatched. CDR3 length: 16 residues. The CDR3 nucleotides read TGCGCCAGCAGCTTGAGGACAGGACTCTCTGGAAACACCATATATTTT. Its protein is CASSLRTGLSGNTIYF.

This clonotype has a count of ten or more. The rearrangement uses TRBV7-8 and TRBJ2-3, with 8 positions matching TRBD2. The germline V gene encodes CDR1 SGHVS and CDR2 FQNEAQ. The CDR3 covers 19 residues. J lost 0 bases, V lost 2 bases, and 13 bases had no gene match. The CDR3 DNA reads TGTGCCAGCAGCTTAAATGAACTAGCGGCTTCTGCTAGCACAGATACGCAGTATTTT. Residues: CASSLNELAASASTDTQYF.

This clonotype was found a few times. This could be a read error, since a much larger clone is one nucleotide away. The genes are TRBV5-5 and TRBJ2-7; TRBD1 matches at 7 bases. CDR3 size: 14 residues. Germline V gene sequence: CDR1 SGHKS, CDR2 YYEKEE (reference sequence). The CDR3 protein is CARRPWDRAYEQYF. The CDR3 region has the DNA TGTGCCCGCAGACCGTGGGACAGAGCCTACGAGCAGTACTTC.

This clonotype was counted at least ten times. The J gene is TRBJ1-2, the V gene TRBV27, with TRBD1 matching 8 bases. This CDR3 contains 14 residues. J was trimmed by 6 bases and V by 3 bases; bases with no gene match: 6. CDR1 is MNHEY and CDR2 is SMNVEV in the germline V gene (reference sequence). In DNA, the CDR3 is TGTGCCAGCAGTTTCTATCAGGGGGCAAATGGCTACACCTTC. Translated: CASSFYQGANGYTF.

In this sample, this clonotype turned up many times. CDR3 DNA sequence: TGTGCCAGCAGTCCTACAGGTTTTGACGGGGAGCTGTTTTTT. Residues: CASSPTGFDGELFF. V usage is TRBV11-2 and J usage is TRBJ2-2; maybe TRBD1 (5 bases). Trimming removed 6 bases at V and 7 bases at J, with 15 bases between. The CDR3 has 14 residues. Germline V gives CDR1 SGHAT, CDR2 FQNNGV.